A single sample is the source of the 5 T cell receptor beta chains below, sequenced in a study of long-term antiretroviral therapy in people with HIV. Researchers report immunoSEQ v3.0 was run at survey level. Profiling relied on immunoSEQ multiplex PCR, and the TCRdb table lists in-frame clones only, not all of them. Here the sample spans about 22,000 clones, roughly 84% being singletons. The sequencing here drew on unsorted PBMCs, taken 0.6 years after starting antiretroviral therapy. The origin of the receptors is a man between 60 and 75 years old with HIV.

This clone was seen a handful of times. This chain connects TRBV9 to TRBJ2-7; 8 bases align to TRBD2. This CDR3 is built from 15 residues. CDR1 is SGDLS and CDR2 is YYNGEE in the germline V gene. V lost 4 bases, J lost 2 bases, and 8 bases stayed unmatched. The CDR3 DNA follows: TGTGCCAGCAGCTCGAGCGGGGGCCTGACCTACGAGCAGTACTTC. Translating gives CASSSSGGLTYEQYF.

V usage is TRBV18 and J usage is TRBJ1-1, with a weak D call TRBD1 (6 bases). The CDR3 consists of 17 residues. V was cut by 0 bases and J by 0 bases, with 14 bases left in between. CDR1 is KGHSH and CDR2 is LQKENI in the germline V gene. The CDR3 coding sequence is TGTGCCAGCTCACCACCGGGACAACTCCTCTTGAACACTGAAGCTTTCTTT. Translated: CASSPPGQLLLNTEAFF.

The V call is TRBV14, the J call TRBJ2-1; TRBD2 matches 10 bases. V lost 0 bases to trimming and J lost 8 bases; unmatched junction nucleotides: 7. Germline CDR1 SGHDN, CDR2 FVKESK. This CDR3 contains 16 residues. CDR3 region: CASSQEALAGNDEQFF. The CDR3 DNA reads as TGTGCCAGCAGCCAAGAGGCACTAGCGGGGAACGATGAGCAGTTCTTC.

This chain joins TRBV6-6 and TRBJ2-1; D unclear. From germline, CDR1 is MNHNY and CDR2 SVGAGI (reference sequence). The CDR3 length is 13 residues. Trimming cost V 0 bases and J 6 bases, with 6 bases left between them. CDR3 sequence reads: CASSYSLANEQFF. The DNA for the CDR3 is TGTGCCAGCAGTTACTCGCTGGCCAATGAGCAGTTCTTC.

The chain has TRBV6-5 and TRBJ1-2, with D unresolved. With 3 bases removed from V and 5 bases from J, the gap between germline ends came to 10 bases. There are 13 residues in the CDR3. Germline CDR1 is MNHEY and CDR2 is SVGAGI. This CDR3 reads CASSYGGWYGYTF. The CDR3 region has the DNA TGTGCCAGCAGTTATGGAGGGTGGTATGGCTACACCTTC.